The sequence of this TCR beta chain was determined in a study of neurological immune-mediated disorders. Germline assignment: CDR1 ENHRY and CDR2 SYGVKD. Trimming shortened V by 10 bases and J by 3 bases, and 27 bases separated the two germline ends. This CDR3 contains 17 residues. Ten or more counts support this clonotype. The cDNA was synthesized by means of template-switch 5'RACE, which was carried out with 10-nucleotide random UMIs. TCRdb itself ran the 5' RACE reads through MiXCR, one entry per CDR3 protein. The sample yields about 46,000 distinct CDR3 sequences, approximately 4.5% seen once. The chain is built from TRBV10-3 and TRBJ1-2; D ambiguous. The sequence came from a woman in her sixties with multiple sclerosis. The specimen sequenced was PBMCs. This chain's CDR3 is CATHISPAGENDYGYTF. The CDR3 bases are TGTGCCACGCACATAAGCCCCGCCGGGGAAAACGACTATGGCTACACCTTC.